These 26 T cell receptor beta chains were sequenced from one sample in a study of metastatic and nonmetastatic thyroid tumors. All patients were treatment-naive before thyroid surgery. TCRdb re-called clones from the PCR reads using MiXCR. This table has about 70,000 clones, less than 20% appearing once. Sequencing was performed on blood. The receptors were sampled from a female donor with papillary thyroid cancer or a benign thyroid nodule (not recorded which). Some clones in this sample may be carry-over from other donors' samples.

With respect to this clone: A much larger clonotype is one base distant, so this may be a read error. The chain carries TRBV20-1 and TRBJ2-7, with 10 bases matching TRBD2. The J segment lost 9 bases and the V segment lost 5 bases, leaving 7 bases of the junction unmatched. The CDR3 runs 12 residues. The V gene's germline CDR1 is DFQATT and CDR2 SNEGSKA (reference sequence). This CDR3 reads CSAPPAGGVQYF. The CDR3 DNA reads TGCAGTGCTCCACCAGCGGGGGGGGTGCAGTACTTC.

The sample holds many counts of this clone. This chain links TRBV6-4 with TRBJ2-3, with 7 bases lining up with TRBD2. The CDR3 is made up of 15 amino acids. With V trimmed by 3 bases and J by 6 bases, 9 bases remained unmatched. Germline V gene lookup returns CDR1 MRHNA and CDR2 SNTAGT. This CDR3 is CASSESGGGRDTQYF. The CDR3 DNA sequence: TGTGCCAGCAGTGAATCGGGGGGAGGCCGGGATACGCAGTATTTT.

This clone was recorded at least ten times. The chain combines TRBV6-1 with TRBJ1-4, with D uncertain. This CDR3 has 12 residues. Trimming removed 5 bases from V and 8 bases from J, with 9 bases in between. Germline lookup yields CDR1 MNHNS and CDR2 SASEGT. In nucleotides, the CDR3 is TGTGCCAGCAGTTCCCCCGCGGAAAAACTGTTTTTT. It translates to CASSSPAEKLFF.

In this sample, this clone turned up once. The chain's CDR3 is CASSLTRGGGENTEAFF. In DNA form, the CDR3 reads TGTGCCAGCAGCTTAACGAGGGGAGGGGGCGAGAACACTGAAGCTTTCTTT. The chain combines TRBV7-3 with TRBJ1-1; 7 bases align to TRBD1. Trimming removed 0 bases from V and 1 base from J; junction bases left unmatched: 8. The CDR3 has 17 residues. CDR1 is SGHTA and CDR2 is FQGTGA in the germline V gene.

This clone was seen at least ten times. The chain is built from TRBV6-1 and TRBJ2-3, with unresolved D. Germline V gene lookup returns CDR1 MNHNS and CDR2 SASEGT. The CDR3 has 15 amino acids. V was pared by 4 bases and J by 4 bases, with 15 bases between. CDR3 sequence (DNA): TGTGCCAGCAGTGTCGGCCAGTCCCCCGCAGATACGCAGTATTTT. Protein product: CASSVGQSPADTQYF.

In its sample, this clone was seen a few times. CDR3 in amino acids: CASSQRGYGYTF. The CDR3 DNA is TGTGCCAGTAGCCAACGGGGCTATGGCTACACCTTC. The chain has TRBV19 and TRBJ1-2; no definite D call. From germline, CDR1 is LNHDA and CDR2 SQIVND (reference sequence). There are 12 residues in the CDR3. Trimming stripped 6 bases from V and 4 bases from J, with 9 bases between.

CDR3: CAISTLRGTSYEQYF. The CDR3 bases are TGTGCCATCAGTACCCTCAGGGGGACCTCCTACGAGCAGTACTTC. This rearrangement joins TRBV10-3 to TRBJ2-7; 7 positions match TRBD1. The CDR3 loop spans 15 amino acids. The V gene's germline CDR1 is ENHRY and CDR2 SYGVKD. Trimming removed 5 bases from V and 0 bases from J; junction bases left unmatched: 7.

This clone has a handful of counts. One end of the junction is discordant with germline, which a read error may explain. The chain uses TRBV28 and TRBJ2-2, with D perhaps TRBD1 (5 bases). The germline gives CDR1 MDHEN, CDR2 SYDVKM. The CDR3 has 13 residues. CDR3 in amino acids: CASGAVNTRELFF. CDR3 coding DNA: TGTGCCAGCGGGGCAGTTAACACCCGGGAGCTGTTTTTT. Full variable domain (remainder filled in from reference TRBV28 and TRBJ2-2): DVKVTQSSRYLVKRTGEKVFLECVQDMDHENMFWYRQDPGLGLRLIYFSYDVKMKEKGDIPEGYSVSREKKERFSLILESASTNQTSMYLCASGAVNTRELFFGEGSRLTVL.

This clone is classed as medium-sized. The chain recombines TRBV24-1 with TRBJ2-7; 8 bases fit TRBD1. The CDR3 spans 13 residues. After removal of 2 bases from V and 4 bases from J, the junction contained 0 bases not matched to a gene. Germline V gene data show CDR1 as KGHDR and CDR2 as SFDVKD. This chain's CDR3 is CATSDYRGYEQYF. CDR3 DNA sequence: TGTGCCACCAGTGATTACAGGGGGTACGAGCAGTACTTC.

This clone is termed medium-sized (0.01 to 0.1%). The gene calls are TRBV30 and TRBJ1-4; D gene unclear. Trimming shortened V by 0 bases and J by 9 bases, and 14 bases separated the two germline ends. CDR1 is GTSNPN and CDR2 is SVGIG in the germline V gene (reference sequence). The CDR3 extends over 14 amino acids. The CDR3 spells CAWSVGNTGKKLFF. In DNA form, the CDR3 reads TGTGCCTGGAGTGTAGGGAACACCGGGAAAAAACTGTTTTTT.

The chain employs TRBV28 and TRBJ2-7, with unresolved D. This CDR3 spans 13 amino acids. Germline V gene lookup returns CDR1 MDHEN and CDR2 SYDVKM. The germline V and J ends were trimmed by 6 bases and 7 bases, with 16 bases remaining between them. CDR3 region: CASRNGQGLEQYF. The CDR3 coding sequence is TGTGCCAGCAGGAATGGGCAAGGGTTGGAGCAGTACTTC. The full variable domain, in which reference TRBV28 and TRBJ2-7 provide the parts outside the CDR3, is DVKVTQSSRYLVKRTGEKVFLECVQDMDHENMFWYRQDPGLGLRLIYFSYDVKMKEKGDIPEGYSVSREKKERFSLILESASTNQTSMYLCASRNGQGLEQYFGPGTRLTVT.

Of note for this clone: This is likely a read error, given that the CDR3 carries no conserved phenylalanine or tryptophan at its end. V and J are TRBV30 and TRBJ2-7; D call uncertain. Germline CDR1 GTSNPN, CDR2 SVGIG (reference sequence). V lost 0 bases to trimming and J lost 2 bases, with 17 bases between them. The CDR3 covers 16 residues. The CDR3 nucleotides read TGTGCCTGGAGTGTACAGTCTGGCTGGACCCCCTACGAGCAGTACCTC. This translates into CAWSVQSGWTPYEQYL.

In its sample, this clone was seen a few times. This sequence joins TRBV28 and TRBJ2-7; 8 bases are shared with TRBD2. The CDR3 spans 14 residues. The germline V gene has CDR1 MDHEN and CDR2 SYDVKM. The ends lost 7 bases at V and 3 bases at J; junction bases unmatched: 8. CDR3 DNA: TGTGCCAGCAATAAACTAGCGGCGGACTACGAGCAGTACTTC. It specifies CASNKLAADYEQYF.

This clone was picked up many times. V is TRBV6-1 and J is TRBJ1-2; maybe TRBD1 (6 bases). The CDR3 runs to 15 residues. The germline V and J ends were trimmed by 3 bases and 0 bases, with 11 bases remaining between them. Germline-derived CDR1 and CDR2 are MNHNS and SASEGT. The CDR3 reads CASSDRDTANYGYTF. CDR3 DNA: TGTGCCAGCAGTGATCGGGACACCGCTAACTATGGCTACACCTTC.

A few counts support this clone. Written as DNA, the CDR3 is TGTGCCAGCAACCACAGGGGGATCCAAGAGACCCAGTACTTC. The encoded protein is CASNHRGIQETQYF. The rearrangement uses TRBV6-2 or TRBV6-3 and TRBJ2-5; 8 bases match TRBD1. V lost 7 bases and J lost 1; bases outside the gene matches: 5. The CDR3 runs 14 residues. Germline V gene data show CDR1 as MNHEY and CDR2 as SVGEGT.

The CDR3 spells CSVPAVWQGDGNQPQHF. CDR3 DNA: TGCAGTGTCCCAGCCGTGTGGCAGGGTGACGGCAATCAGCCCCAGCATTTT. The chain is built from TRBV20-1 and TRBJ1-5, with D maybe TRBD1 (5 bases). The CDR3 is 17 amino acids. Germline loops: CDR1 DFQATT, CDR2 SNEGSKA (reference sequence). Trimming left V 7 bases short and J 2 bases short, with 24 bases between.

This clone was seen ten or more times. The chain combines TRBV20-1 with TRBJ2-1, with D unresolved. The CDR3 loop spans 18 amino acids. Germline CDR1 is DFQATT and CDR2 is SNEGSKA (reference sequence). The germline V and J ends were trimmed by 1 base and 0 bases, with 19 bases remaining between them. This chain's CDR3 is CSARAISVQRSSYNEQFF. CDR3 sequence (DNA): TGCAGTGCTAGAGCGATATCTGTCCAAAGGAGCTCCTACAATGAGCAGTTCTTC.

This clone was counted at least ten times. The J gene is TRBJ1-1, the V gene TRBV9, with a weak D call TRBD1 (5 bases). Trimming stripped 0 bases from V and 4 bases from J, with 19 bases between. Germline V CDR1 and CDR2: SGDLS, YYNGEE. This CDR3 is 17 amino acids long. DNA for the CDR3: TGTGCCAGCAGCGTAGTGGAGGAAATGTTGGGGGGCACTGAAGCTTTCTTT. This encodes CASSVVEEMLGGTEAFF.

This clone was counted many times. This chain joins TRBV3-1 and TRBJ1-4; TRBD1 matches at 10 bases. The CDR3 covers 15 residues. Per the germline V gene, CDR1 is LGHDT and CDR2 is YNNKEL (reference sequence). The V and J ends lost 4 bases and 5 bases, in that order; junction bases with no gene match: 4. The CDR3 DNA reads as TGTGCCAGCAGCCTACGACAGGGGGCAAATGAAAAACTGTTTTTT. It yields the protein CASSLRQGANEKLFF.

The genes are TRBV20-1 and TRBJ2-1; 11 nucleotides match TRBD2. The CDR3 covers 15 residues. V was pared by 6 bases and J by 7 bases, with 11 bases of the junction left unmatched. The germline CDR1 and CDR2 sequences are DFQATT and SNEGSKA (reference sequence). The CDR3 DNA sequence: TGCAGTGCACGTCGGCGGGGGACTAGCGGAAATGAGCAGTTCTTC. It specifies CSARRRGTSGNEQFF.

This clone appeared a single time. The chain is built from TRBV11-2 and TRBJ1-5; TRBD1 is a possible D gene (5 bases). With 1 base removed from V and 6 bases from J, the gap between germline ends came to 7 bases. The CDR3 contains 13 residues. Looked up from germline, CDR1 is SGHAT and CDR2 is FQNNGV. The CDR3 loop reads CASSLVGVQPQHF. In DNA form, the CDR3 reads TGTGCCAGCAGCTTAGTGGGGGTTCAGCCCCAGCATTTT.

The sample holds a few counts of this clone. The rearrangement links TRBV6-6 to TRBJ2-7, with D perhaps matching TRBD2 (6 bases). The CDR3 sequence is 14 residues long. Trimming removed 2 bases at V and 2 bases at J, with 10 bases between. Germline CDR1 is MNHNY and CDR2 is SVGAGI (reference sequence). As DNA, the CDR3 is TGTGCCAGCAGTTACGGGACTGGGACCTACGAGCAGTACTTC. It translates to CASSYGTGTYEQYF.

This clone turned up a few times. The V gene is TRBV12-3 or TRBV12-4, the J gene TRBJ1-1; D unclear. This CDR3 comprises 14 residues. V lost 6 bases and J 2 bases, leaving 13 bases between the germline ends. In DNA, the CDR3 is TGTGCCAGCAGGACAACCACCCCTAACACTGAAGCTTTCTTT. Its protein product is CASRTTTPNTEAFF.

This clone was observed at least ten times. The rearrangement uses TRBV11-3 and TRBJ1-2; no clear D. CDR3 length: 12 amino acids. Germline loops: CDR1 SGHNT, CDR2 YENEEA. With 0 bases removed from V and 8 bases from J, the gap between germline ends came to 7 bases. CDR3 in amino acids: CASSLDLRGYTF. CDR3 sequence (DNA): TGTGCCAGCAGCTTAGATTTACGGGGCTACACCTTC.

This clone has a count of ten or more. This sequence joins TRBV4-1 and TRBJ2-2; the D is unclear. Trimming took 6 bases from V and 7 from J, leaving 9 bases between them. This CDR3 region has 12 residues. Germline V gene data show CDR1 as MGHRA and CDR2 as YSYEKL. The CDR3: CASSNGYGELFF. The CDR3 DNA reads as TGCGCCAGCAGTAACGGTTACGGGGAGCTGTTTTTT.

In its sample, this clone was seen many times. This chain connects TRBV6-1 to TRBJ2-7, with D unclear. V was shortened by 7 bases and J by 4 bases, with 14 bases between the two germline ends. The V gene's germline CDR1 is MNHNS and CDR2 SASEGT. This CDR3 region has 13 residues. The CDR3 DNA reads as TGTGCCAGCATGGTGGGTCTTATGTACGAGCAGTACTTC. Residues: CASMVGLMYEQYF.